This T cell receptor beta chain appears in the sequencing data of a study of early stage breast cancer tumors. V lost 3 bases to trimming and J lost 8 bases, with 17 bases between them. This CDR3 contains 14 residues. Per germline, CDR1 SQVTM and CDR2 ANQGSEA. Ten or more counts support this clone. Generated by immunoSEQ multiplex PCR, the TCRdb table keeps only in-frame clones and is missing some. Found here are fewer than 50,000 clones, around 72% of them singletons; the top ten hold about 7.8%. This TCR came from a person aged 45 to 60 with breast cancer. The chain uses TRBV29-1 and TRBJ2-1; D is perhaps TRBD2 (7 bases). The sample comprised blood. The CDR3 nucleotides are TGCAGCGTTGAGGGTGGGGGGGCTCTCGATGAGCAGTTCTTC. Its protein is CSVEGGGALDEQFF.